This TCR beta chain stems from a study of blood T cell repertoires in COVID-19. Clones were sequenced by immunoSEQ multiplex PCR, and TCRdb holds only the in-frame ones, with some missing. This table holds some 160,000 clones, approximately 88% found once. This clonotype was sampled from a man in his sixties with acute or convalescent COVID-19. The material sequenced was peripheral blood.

CDR3 amino acids: CASSTGGRELFF. In DNA, the CDR3 is TGTGCCAGCAGCACCGGGGGAAGGGAGCTGTTTTTT. The V gene is TRBV5-4, the J gene TRBJ2-2; D is possibly TRBD2 (6 bases). Per germline, CDR1 SGHNT and CDR2 YYREEE (reference sequence). The CDR3 is made up of 12 amino acids. V lost 4 bases and J lost 9, with 10 bases in between.